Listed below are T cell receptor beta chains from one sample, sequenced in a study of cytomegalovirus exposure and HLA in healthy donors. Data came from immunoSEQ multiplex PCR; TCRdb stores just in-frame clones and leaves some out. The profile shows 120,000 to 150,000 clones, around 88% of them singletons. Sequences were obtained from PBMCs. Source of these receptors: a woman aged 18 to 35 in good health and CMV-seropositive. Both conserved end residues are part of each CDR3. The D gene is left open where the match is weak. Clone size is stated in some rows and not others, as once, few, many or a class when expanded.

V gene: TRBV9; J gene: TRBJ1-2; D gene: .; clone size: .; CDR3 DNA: TGTGCCAGCAGCGTAGGAACAGGGAGGGAGTATGGCTACACCTTC; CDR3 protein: CASSVGTGREYGYTF
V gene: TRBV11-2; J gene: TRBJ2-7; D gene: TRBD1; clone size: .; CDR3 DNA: TGTGCCAGCAGCTTTAAAACAGGGGGCCCCTACGAGCAGTACTTC; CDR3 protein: CASSFKTGGPYEQYF
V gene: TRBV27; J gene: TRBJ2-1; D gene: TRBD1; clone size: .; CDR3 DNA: TGTGCCAGCAGTTTAAGACGGGACAGCGAAGAGCAGTTCTTC; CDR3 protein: CASSLRRDSEEQFF
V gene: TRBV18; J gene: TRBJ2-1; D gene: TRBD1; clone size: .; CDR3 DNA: TGTGCCAGCTCCTATAAATATGGAGAAGGACAGGATAACAATGAGCAGTTCTTC; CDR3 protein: CASSYKYGEGQDNNEQFF
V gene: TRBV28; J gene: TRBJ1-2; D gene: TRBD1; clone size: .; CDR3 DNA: TGTGCCAGCAGTCAGGGGGTGTATGGCTACACCTTC; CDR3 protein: CASSQGVYGYTF
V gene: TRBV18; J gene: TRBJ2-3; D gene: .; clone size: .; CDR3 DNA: TGTGCCAGCTCCACCGTGGTAGCCCTCACAGATACGCAGTATTTT; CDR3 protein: CASSTVVALTDTQYF
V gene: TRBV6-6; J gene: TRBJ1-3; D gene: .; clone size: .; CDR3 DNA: TGTGCCAGCAGTTACAAGAAGGGGGCTGGAAACACCATATATTTT; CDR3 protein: CASSYKKGAGNTIYF
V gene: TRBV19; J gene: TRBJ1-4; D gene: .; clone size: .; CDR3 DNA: TGTGCCAGTACCCCTGATGAGGAAAAACTGTTTTTT; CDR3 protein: CASTPDEEKLFF
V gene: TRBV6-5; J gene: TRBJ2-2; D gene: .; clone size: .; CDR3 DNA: TGTGCCAGCAGTTATGGGCTAGCATTCCCCGGGGAGCTGTTTTTT; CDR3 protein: CASSYGLAFPGELFF
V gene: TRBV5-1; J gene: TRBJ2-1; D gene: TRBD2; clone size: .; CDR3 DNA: TGCGCCAGCAGCTTTAGCTTAGCGGGAGGGCCTAGCAATGAGCAGTTCTTC; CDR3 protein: CASSFSLAGGPSNEQFF
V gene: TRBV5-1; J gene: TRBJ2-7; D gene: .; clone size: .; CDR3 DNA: TGCGCCAGCAGCTCGCAAACATATACAATATACGAGCAGTACTTC; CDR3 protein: CASSSQTYTIYEQYF
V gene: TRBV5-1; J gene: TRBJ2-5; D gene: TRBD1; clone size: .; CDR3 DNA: TGCGCCAGCAGCCCGAGGACAGGGGATAAGACCCAGTACTTC; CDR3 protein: CASSPRTGDKTQYF
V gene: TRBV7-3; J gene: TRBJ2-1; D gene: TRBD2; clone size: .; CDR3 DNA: TGTGCCAGCAGCTTACAGGGAGGCGGGGGCAATGAGCAGTTCTTC; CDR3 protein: CASSLQGGGGNEQFF
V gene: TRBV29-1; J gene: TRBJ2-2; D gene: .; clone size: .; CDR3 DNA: TGCAGCGGACAGGGAGGCGCCGGGGAGCTGTTTTTT; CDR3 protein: CSGQGGAGELFF
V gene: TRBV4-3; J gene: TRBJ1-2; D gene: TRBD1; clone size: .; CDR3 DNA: TGCGCCAGCAGCCACCTACAGGGGGATGGCTACACCTTC; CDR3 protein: CASSHLQGDGYTF
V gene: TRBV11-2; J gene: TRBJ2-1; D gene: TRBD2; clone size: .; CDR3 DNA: TGTGCCAGCAGCCCCCGGAGAGCGGGAGTTTCCTACAATGAGCAGTTCTTC; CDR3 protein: CASSPRRAGVSYNEQFF
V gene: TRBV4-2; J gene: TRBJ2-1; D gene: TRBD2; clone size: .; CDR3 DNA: TGTGCCAGCAGCCAAGAGGTACCGGGACTAGCGGTCCTGAGCTCCTACAATGAGCAGTTCTTC; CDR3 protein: CASSQEVPGLAVLSSYNEQFF
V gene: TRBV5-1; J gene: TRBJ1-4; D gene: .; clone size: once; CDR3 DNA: TGCGCCAGCAGCATAAGAGGGGGAGTTTTTAATGAAAAACTGTTTTTT; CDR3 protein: CASSIRGGVFNEKLFF
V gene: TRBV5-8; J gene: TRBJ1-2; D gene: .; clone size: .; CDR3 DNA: TGTGCCAGCAGTCGCAGGGATTTCGGCTATGGCTACACCTTC; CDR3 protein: CASSRRDFGYGYTF
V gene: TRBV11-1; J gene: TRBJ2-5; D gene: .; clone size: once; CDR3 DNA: TGTGCCAGCAGCTCGGGACTGCGAGAAGAGACCCAGTACTTC; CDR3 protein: CASSSGLREETQYF
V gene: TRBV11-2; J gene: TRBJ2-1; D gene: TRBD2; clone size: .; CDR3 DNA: TGTGCCAGCAGCTCCTTTGCGGGAGGGCCCTCCAATGAGCAGTTCTTC; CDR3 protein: CASSSFAGGPSNEQFF
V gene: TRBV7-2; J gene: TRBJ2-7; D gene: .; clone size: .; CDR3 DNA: TGTGCCAGCAGCTTTAAGGAGGGTGGGGTGCAGTACTTC; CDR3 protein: CASSFKEGGVQYF
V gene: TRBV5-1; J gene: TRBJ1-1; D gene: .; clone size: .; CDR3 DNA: TGCGCCAGCAGCCGACTGCTTCTAGGGGACACTGAAGCTTTCTTT; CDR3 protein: CASSRLLLGDTEAFF
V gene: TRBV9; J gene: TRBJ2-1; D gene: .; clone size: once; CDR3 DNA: TGTGCCAGCAGCCATGGTCAGGGCCCTGGCAATGAGCAGTTCTTC; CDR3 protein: CASSHGQGPGNEQFF
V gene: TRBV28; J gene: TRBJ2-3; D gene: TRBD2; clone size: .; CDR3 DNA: TGTGCCAGCAGGCGTAGGGGAGGGCCAACAGATACGCAGTATTTT; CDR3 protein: CASRRRGGPTDTQYF
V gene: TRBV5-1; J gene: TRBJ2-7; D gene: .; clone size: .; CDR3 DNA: TGCGCCAGCAGCTTGGGGTCGGGGTCCTACGAGCAGTACTTC; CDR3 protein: CASSLGSGSYEQYF
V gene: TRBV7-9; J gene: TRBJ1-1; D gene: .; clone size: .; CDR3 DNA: TGTGCCAGCAGCTTTACAGGGAACACTGAAGCTTTCTTT; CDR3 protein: CASSFTGNTEAFF
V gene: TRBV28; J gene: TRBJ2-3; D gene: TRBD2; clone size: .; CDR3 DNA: TGTGCCAGCAGTCCCCGGTTACTAGCGGGGGTGAACACAGATACGCAGTATTTT; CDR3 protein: CASSPRLLAGVNTDTQYF
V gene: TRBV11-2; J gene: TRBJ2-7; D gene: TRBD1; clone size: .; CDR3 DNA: TGTGCCAGCAGCCAAGCAGGACAGGGAATTGGGTCCTACGAGCAGTACTTC; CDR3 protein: CASSQAGQGIGSYEQYF
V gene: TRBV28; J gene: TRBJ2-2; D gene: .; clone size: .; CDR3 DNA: TGTGCCAGCAGCCCGGTTGACACCGGGGAGCTGTTTTTT; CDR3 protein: CASSPVDTGELFF
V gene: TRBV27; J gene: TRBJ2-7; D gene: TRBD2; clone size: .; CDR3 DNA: TGTGCCAGCAGTAGGACTAGCGGACTTCCCTACGAGCAGTACTTC; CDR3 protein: CASSRTSGLPYEQYF
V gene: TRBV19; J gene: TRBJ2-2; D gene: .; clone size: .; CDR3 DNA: TGTGCCAGTAGCACTGGACTACCCAGGAACACCGGGGAGCTGTTTTTT; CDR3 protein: CASSTGLPRNTGELFF
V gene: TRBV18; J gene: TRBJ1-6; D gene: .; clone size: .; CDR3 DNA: TGTGCCAGCTCACAGGACAGAACGGGATCACCCCTCCACTTT; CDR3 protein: CASSQDRTGSPLHF
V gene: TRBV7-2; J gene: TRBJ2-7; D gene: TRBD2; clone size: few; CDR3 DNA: TGTGCCAGCAGCTTAGCTAGCGGGGGGTACGAGCAGTACTTC; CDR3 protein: CASSLASGGYEQYF
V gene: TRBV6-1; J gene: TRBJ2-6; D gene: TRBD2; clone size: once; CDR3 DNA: TGTGCCAGCAGTGTTGCCCTAGCGGGGTACTCTGGGGCCAACGTCCTGACTTTC; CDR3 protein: CASSVALAGYSGANVLTF
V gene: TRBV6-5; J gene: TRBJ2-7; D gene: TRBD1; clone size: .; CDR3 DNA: TGTGCCAGCAAACCAGGGACAGGGTTTATTCACGAGCAGTACTTC; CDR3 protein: CASKPGTGFIHEQYF
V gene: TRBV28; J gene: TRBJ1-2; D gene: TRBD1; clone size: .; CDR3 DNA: TGTGCCAGCAGTTTATTGGACAGGGGTTCAGGTGGCTACACCTTC; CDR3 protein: CASSLLDRGSGGYTF
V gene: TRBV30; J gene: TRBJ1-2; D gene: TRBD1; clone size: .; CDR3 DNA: TGTGCCTGGAGTAGCGGGACAGGGGGCTTGGGCTACACCTTC; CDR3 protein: CAWSSGTGGLGYTF
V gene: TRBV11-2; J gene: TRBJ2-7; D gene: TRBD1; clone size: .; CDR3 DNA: TGTGCCAGCAGCGCCAGGTTGGGACAGGGCCCTCACGAGCAGTACTTC; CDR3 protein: CASSARLGQGPHEQYF
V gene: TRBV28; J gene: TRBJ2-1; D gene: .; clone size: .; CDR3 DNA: TGTGCCAGCAGTTCAGTTTACAATGAGCAGTTCTTC; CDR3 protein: CASSSVYNEQFF
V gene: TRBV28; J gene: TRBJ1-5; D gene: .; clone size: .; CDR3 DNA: TGTGCCAGCAGTTTAGGGGCCCTCAATCAGCCCCAGCATTTT; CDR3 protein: CASSLGALNQPQHF
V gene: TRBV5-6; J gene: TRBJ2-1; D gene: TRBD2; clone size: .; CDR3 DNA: TGTGCCAGCAGCTTGGGGTTAGCGGGAGGCTCCTACAATGAGCAGTTCTTC; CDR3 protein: CASSLGLAGGSYNEQFF
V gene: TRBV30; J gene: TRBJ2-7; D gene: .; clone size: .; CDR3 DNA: TGTGCCTGGAGTCCCCGACATTACGAGCAGTACTTC; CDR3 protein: CAWSPRHYEQYF
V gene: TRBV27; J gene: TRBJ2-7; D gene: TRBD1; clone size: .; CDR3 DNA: TGTGCCAGCAGTTTGGAGCGCTACAGGGGGAGGCCCTACGAGCAGTACTTC; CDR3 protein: CASSLERYRGRPYEQYF
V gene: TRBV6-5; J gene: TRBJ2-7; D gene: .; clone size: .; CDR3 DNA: TGTGCCAGCATCTCTCGGGGGAGGAACGAGCAGTACTTC; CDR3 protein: CASISRGRNEQYF
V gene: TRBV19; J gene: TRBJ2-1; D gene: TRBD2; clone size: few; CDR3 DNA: TGTGCCAGTAGTACCCGACTAGCGGGGCTTTACAATGAGCAGTTCTTC; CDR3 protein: CASSTRLAGLYNEQFF
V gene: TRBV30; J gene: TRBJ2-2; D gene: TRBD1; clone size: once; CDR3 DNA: TGTGCCCGGACAGGGGGGACCGGGGAGCTGTTTTTT; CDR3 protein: CARTGGTGELFF